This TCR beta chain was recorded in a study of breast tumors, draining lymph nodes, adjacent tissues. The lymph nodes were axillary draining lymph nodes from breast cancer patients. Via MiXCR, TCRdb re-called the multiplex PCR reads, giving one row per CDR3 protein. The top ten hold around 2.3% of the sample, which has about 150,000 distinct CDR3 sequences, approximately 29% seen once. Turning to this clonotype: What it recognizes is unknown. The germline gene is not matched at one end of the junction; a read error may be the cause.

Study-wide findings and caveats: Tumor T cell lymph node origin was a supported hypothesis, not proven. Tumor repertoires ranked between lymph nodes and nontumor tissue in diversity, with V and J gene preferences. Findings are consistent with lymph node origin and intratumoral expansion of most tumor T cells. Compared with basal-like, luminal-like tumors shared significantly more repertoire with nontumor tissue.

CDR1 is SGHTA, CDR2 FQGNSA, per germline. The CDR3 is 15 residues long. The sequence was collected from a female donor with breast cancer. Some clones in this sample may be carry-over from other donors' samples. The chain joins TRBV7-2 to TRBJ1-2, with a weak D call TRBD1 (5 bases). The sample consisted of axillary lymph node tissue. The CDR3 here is CASSLAGGTAYGYPF. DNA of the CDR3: TGTGCCAGCAGCTTAGCGGGGGGTACGGCTTATGGCTACCCCTTC.